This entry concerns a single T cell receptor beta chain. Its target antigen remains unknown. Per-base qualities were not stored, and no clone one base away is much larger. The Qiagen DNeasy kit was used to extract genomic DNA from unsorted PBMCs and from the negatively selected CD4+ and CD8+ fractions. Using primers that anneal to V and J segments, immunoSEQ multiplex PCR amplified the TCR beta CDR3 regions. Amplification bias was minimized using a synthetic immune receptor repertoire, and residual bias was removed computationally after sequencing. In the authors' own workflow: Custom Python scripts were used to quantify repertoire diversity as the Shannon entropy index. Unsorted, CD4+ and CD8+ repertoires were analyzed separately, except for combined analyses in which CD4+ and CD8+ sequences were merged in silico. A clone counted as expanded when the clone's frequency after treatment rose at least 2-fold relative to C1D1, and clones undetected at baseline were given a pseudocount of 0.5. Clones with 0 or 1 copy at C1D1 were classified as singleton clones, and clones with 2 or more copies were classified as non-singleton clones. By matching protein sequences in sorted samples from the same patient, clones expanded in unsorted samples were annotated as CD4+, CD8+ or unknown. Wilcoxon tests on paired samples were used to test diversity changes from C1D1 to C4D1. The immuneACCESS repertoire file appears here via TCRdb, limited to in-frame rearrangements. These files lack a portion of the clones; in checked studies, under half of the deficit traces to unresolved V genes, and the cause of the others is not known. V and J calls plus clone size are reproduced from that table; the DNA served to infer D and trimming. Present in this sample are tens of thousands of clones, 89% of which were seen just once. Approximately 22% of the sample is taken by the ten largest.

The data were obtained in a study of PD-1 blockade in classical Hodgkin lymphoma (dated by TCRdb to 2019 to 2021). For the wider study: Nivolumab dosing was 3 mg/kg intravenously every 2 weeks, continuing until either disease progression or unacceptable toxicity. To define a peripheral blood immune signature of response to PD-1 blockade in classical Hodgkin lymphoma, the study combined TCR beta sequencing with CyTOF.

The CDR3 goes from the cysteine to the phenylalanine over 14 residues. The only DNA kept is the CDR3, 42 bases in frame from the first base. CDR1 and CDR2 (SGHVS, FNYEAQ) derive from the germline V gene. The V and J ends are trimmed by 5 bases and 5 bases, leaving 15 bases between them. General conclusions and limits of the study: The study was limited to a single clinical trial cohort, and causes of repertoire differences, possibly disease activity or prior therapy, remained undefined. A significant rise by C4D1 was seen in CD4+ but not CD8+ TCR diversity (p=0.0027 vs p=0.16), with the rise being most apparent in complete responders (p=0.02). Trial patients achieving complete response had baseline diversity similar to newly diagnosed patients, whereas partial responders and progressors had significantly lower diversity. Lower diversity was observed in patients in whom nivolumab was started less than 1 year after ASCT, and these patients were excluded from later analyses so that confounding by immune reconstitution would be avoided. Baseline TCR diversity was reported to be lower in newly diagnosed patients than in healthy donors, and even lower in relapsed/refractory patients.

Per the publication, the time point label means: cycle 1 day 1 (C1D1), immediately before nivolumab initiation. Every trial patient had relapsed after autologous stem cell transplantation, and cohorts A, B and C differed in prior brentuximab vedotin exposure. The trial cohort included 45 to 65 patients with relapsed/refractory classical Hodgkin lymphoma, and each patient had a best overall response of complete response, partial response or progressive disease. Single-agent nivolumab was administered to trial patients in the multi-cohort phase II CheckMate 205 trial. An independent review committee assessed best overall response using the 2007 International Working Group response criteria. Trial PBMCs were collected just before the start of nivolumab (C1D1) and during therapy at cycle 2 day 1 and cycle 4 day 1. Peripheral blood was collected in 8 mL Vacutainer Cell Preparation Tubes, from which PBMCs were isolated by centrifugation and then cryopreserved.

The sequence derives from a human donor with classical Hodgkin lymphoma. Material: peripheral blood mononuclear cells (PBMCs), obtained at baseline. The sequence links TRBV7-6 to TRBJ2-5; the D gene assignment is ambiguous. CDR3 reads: CASSPSTTPETQYF. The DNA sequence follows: TGTGCCAGCAGCCCCTCAACGACTCCGGAGACCCAGTACTTC. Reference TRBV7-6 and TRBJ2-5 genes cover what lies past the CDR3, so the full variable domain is GAGVSQSPRYKVTKRGQDVALRCDPISGHVSLYWYRQALGQGPEFLTYFNYEAQQDKSGLPNDRFSAERPEGSISTLTIQRTEQRDSAMYRCASSPSTTPETQYFGPGTRLLVL.